The clone carrying this TCR beta chain was recorded a few times. Its antigen remains unidentified. The data were taken from a study of vaccination and CD4 T cells after COVID-19. The wider study: Cells received overlapping spike peptides from SARS-CoV-2, HCoV-NL63, HCoV-OC43 and HCoV-229E as stimulation. The study's findings and limits: The study found that a median approximately 90% of reactive clones in convalescent patients appeared only post-vaccination.

Cultured CD4+ T cells had their DNA profiled by the Oncomine TCR Beta short-read assay. Researchers extracted genomic DNA from CD4+ T cells that had been cultured. MiXCR, run by TCRdb on the PCR reads, gives a single entry per CDR3 protein. Found here are around 8,500 distinct CDR3 sequences, roughly a fifth of them singletons; the top ten hold 21%. Treatment given: roughly ten-day PBMC culture with coronavirus spike peptide pools or control peptides (ViraFEST assay). CDR1 is DFQATT, CDR2 SNEGSKA, per germline (reference sequence). CDR3 size: 16 residues. The sequence derives from a human donor who had recovered from COVID-19. The sequences come from CD4+ T cells from blood, cultured in vitro, collected after SARS-CoV-2 vaccination. The chain employs TRBV20-1 and TRBJ2-1, with D perhaps matching TRBD2 (7 bases). The CDR3 reads CSARRVTGGSIHEQFF. The DNA for the CDR3 is TGCAGCGCTCGCAGAGTGACAGGCGGGAGTATCCATGAGCAGTTCTTC.